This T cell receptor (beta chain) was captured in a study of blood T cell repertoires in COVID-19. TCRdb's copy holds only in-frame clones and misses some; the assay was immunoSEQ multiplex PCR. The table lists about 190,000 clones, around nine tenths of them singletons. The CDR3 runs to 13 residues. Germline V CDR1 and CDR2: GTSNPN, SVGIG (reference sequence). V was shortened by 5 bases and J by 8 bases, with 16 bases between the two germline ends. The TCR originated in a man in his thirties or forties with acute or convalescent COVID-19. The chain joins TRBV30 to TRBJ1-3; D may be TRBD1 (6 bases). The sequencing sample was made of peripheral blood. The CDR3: CAWERGGTDTIYF. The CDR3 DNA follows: TGTGCCTGGGAAAGGGGGGGGACGGACACCATATATTTT.